This TCR beta chain was identified in a study of graft-versus-host responses after intestinal transplantation. Overall study: Multivisceral, liver-intestinal, or isolated intestinal transplants were received by the recipients. Following induction with anti-thymocyte globulin, all recipients were given tacrolimus and steroids for approximately three years.

In germline, CDR1 is MNHEY, CDR2 SMNVEV (reference sequence). J gave up 6 bases and V 6 bases, and 6 bases lay outside the gene matches. CDR3 size: 14 residues. This clone was detected once. The antigen remains unidentified. Assay: immunoSEQ multiplex PCR; the TCRdb copy retains only in-frame clones and omits some. The sample includes roughly 100,000 clones, around 92% of them seen just once. General study findings and limits: GvH clones detected in recipient marrow included some appearing first in ileum or blood. When patients had graft-donor T cell macrochimerism, their allografts held high graft-versus-host to host-versus-graft clonal ratios.

The chain is built from TRBV27 and TRBJ2-1, with 9 positions matching TRBD1. This sequence originates from a human donor who was the organ donor for an intestinal transplant. The material was unstimulated CD4+ T cells sorted from spleen or lymph node cells, obtained before transplant. The CDR3 is CASRRDRVSNEQFF. CDR3 DNA: TGTGCCAGCAGACGGGACAGGGTCAGCAATGAGCAGTTCTTC.